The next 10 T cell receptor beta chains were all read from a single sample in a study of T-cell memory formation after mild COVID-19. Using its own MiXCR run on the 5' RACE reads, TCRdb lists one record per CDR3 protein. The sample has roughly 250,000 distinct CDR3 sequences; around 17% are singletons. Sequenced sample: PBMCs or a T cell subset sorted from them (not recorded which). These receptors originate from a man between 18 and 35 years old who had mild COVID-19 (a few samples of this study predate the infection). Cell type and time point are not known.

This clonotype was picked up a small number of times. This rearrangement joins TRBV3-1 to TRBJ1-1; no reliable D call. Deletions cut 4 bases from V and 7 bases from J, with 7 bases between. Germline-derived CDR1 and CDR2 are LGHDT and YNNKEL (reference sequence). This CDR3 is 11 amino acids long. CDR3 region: CASSRRGEAFF. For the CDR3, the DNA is TGTGCCAGCAGCCGCCGAGGTGAAGCTTTCTTT.

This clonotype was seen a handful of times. The CDR3 nucleotides are TGTGCCAGCAGCTTGGGACTGGAATACGAGCAGTACGTC. Protein product: CASSLGLEYEQYV. The chain employs TRBV11-2 and TRBJ2-7; tentative D call: TRBD2 (6 bases). V lost 3 bases to trimming and J lost 4 bases, with 10 bases between them. This CDR3 has 13 amino acids. Germline loops: CDR1 SGHAT, CDR2 FQNNGV.

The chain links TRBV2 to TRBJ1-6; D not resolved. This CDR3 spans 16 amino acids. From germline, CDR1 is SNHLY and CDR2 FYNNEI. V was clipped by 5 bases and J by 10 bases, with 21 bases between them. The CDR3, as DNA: TGTGCCAGCAGTAAGGCCTTTTTCTCGAGCGAGTCACCCCTCCACTTT. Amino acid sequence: CASSKAFFSSESPLHF.

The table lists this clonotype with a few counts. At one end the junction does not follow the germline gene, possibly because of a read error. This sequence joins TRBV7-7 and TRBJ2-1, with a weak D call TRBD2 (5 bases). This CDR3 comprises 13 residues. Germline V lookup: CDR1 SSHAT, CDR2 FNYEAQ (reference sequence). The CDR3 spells CASSPPGEREQFF. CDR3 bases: TGTGCTAGCAGCCCCCCTGGCGAGCGGGAGCAGTTCTTC. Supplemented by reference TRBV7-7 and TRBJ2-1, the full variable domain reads GAGVSQSPRYKVTKRGQDVTLRCDPISSHATLYWYQQALGQGPEFLTYFNYEAQPDKSGLPSDRFSAERPEGSISTLTIQRTEQRDSAMYRCASSPPGEREQFFGPGTRLTVL.

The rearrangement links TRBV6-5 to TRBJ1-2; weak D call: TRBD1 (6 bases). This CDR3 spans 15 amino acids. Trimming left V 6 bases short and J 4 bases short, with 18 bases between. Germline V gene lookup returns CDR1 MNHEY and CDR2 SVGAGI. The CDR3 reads CASSYGQNPSYGYTF. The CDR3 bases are TGTGCCAGCAGCTACGGACAGAATCCGAGCTATGGCTACACCTTC.

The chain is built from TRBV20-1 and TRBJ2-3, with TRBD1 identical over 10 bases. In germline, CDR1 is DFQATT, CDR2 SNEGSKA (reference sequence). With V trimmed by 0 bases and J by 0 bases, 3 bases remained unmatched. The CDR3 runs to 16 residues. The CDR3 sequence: CSAREADRGSTDTQYF. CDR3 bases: TGCAGTGCTAGAGAGGCGGACAGGGGGAGCACAGATACGCAGTATTTT.

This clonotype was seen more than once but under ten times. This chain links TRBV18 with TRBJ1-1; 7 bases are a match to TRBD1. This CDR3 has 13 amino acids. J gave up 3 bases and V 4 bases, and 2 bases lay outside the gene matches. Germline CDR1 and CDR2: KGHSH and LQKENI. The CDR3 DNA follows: TGTGCCAGCTCACAGGGGGCGGACACTGAAGCTTTCTTT. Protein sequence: CASSQGADTEAFF.

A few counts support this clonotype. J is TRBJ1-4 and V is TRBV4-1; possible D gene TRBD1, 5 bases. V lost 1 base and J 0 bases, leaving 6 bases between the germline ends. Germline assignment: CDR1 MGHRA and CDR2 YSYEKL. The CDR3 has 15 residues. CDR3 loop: CASSQAGATNEKLFF. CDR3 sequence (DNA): TGCGCCAGCAGCCAAGCGGGGGCAACTAATGAAAAACTGTTTTTT.

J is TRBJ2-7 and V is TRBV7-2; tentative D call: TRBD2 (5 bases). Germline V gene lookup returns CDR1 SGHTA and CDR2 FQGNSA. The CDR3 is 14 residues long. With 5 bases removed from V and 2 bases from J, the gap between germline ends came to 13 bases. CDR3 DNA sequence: TGTGCCAGCAGCCTCGGACTGCTCACCTACGAGCAGTACGTC. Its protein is CASSLGLLTYEQYV.

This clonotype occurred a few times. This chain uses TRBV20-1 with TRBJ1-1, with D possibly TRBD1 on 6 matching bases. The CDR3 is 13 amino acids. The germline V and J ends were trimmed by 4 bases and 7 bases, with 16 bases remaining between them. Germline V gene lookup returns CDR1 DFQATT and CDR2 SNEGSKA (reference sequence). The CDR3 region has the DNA TGCAGTGCTACCAAACCCGGGACAAGTGAAGCTTTCTTT. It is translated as CSATKPGTSEAFF.